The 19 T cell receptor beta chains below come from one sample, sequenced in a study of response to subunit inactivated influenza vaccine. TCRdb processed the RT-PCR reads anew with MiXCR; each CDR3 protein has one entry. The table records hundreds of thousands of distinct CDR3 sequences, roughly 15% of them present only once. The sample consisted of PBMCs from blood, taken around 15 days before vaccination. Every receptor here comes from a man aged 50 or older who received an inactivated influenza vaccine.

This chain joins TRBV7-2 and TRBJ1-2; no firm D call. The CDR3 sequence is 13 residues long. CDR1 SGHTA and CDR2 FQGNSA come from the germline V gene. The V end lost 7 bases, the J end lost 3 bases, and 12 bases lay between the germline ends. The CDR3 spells CASTTAGDYGYTF. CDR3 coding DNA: TGTGCCAGCACCACCGCGGGTGACTATGGCTACACCTTC. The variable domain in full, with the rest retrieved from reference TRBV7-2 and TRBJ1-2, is GAGVSQSPSNKVTEKGKDVELRCDPISGHTALYWYRQSLGQGLEFLIYFQGNSAPDKSGLPSDRFSAERTGGSVSTLTIQRTQQEDSAVYLCASTTAGDYGYTFGSGTRLTVV.

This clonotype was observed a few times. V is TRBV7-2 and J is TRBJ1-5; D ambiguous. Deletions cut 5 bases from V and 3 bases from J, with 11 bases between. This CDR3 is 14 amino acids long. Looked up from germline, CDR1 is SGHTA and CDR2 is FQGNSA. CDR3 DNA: TGTGCCAGCAGCCCCTCGAGTCTCAATCAGCCCCAGCATTTT. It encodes CASSPSSLNQPQHF.

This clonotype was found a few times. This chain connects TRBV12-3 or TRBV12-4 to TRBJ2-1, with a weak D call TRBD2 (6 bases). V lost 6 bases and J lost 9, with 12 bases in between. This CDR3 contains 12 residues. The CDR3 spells CASSLLGGEQFF. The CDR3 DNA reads TGTGCCAGCAGCTTACTGGGGGGTGAGCAGTTCTTC.

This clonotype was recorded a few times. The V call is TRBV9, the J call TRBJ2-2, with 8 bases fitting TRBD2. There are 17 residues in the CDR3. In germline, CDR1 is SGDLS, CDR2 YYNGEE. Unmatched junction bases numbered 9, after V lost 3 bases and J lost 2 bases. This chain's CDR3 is CASSGGPGGPNTGELFF. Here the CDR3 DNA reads TGTGCCAGCAGCGGAGGGCCGGGAGGGCCCAACACCGGGGAGCTGTTTTTT.

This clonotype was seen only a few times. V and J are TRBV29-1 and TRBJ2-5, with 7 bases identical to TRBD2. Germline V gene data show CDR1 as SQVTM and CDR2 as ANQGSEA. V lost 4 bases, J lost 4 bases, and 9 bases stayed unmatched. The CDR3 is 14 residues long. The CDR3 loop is CSVVVAREGETQYF. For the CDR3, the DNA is TGCAGCGTTGTGGTTGCTAGGGAGGGAGAGACCCAGTACTTC. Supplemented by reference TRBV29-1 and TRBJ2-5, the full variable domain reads SAVISQKPSRDICQRGTSLTIQCQVDSQVTMMFWYRQQPGQSLTLIATANQGSEATYESGFVIDKFPISRPNLTFSTLTVSNMSPEDSSIYLCSVVVAREGETQYFGPGTRLLVL.

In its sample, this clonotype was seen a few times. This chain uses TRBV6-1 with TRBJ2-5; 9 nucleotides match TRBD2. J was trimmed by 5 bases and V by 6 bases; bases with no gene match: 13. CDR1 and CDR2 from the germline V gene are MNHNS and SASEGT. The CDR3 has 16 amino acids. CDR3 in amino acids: CASRPRLAVSRETQYF. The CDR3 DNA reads TGTGCCAGCAGACCCCGACTAGCGGTCAGTAGGGAGACCCAGTACTTC.

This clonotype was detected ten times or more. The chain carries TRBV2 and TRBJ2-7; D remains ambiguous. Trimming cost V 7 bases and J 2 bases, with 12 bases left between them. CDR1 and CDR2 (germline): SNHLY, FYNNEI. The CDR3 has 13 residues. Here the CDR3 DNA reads TGTGCCAGCACCAGGCAGGCCGCCTACGAGCAGTACTTC. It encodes CASTRQAAYEQYF.

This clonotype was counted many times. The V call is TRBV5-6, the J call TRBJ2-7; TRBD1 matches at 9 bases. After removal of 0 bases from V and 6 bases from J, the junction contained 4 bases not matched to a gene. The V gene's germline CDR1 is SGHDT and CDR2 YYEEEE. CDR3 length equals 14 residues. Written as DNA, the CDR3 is TGTGCCAGCAGCTTGGTGGACAGGGGTTCCGAGCAGTACTTC. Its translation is CASSLVDRGSEQYF.

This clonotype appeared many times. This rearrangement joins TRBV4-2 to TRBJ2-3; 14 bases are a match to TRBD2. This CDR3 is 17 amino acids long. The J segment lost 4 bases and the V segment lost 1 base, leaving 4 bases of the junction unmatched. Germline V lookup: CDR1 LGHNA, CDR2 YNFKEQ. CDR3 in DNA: TGTGCCAGCAGCCAAGGAGGACTAGCGGGGGGATCAGATACGCAGTATTTT. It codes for CASSQGGLAGGSDTQYF.

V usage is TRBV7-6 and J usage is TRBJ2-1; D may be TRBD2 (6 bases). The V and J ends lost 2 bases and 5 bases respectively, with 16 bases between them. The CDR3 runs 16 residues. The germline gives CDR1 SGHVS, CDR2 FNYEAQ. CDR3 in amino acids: CASSLNVRGVHNEQFF. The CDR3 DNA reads TGTGCCAGCAGCTTAAATGTGCGGGGCGTACACAATGAGCAGTTCTTC.

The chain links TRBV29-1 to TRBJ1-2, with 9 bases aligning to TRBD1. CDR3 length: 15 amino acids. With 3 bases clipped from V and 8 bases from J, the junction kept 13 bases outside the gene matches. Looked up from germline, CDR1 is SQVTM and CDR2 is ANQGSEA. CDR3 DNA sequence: TGCAGCGTTGAGGGGGGGACAGGGTGGTTTACGGGCTACACCTTC. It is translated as CSVEGGTGWFTGYTF.

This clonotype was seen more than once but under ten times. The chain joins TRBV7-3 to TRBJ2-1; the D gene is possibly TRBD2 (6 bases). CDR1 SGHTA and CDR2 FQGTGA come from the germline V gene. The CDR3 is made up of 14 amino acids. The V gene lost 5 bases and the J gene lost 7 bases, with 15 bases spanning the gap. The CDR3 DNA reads TGTGCCAGCAGCCCGCATGGCGGGATAAATGAGCAGTTCTTC. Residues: CASSPHGGINEQFF. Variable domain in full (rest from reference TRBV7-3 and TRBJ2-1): GAGVSQTPSNKVTEKGKYVELRCDPISGHTALYWYRQSLGQGPEFLIYFQGTGAADDSGLPNDRFFAVRPEGSVSTLKIQRTERGDSAVYLCASSPHGGINEQFFGPGTRLTVL.

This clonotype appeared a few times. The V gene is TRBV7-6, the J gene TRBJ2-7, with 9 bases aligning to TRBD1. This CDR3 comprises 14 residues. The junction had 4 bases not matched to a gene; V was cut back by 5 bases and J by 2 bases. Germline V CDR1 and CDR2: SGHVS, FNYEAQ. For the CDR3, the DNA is TGTGCCAGCAGCAACGGACAGGGGCCCTACGAGCAGTACTTC. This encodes CASSNGQGPYEQYF.

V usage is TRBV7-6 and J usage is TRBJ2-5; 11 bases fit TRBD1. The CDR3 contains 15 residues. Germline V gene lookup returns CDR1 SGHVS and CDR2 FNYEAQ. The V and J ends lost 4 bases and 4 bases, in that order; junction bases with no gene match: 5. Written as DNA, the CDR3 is TGTGCCAGCAGCTGGGGGACAGGGGGGGGAGAGACCCAGTACTTC. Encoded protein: CASSWGTGGGETQYF.

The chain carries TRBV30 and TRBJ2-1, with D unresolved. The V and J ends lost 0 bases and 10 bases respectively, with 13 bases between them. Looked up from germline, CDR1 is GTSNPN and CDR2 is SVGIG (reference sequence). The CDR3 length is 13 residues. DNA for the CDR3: TGTGCCTGGAGTGTAGGTGGAGCAATAGAGCAGTTCTTC. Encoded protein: CAWSVGGAIEQFF.

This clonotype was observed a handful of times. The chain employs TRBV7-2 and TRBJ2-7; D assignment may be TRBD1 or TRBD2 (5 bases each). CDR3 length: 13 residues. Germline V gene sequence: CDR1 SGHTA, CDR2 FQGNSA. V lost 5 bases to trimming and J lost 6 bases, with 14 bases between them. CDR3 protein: CASSLMRGSEQYF. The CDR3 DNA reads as TGTGCCAGCAGCCTCATGAGGGGTTCCGAGCAGTACTTC.

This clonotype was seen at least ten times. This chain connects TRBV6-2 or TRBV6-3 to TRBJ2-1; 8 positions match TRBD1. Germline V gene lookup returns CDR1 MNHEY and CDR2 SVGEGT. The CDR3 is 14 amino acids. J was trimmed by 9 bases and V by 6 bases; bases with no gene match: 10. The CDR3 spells CASRDQGARTEQFF. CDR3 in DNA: TGTGCCAGCAGAGACCAGGGGGCGCGTACTGAGCAGTTCTTC.

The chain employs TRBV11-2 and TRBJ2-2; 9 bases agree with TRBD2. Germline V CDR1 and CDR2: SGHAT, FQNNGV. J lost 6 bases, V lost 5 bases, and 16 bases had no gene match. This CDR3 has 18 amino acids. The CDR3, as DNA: TGTGCCAGCAGCCCCCGACCGGCGGGGGGGCTCATTGCCGGGGAGCTGTTTTTT. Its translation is CASSPRPAGGLIAGELFF. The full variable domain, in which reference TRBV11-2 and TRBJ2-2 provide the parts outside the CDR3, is EAGVAQSPRYKIIEKRQSVAFWCNPISGHATLYWYQQILGQGPKLLIQFQNNGVVDDSQLPKDRFSAERLKGVDSTLKIQPAKLEDSAVYLCASSPRPAGGLIAGELFFGEGSRLTVL.

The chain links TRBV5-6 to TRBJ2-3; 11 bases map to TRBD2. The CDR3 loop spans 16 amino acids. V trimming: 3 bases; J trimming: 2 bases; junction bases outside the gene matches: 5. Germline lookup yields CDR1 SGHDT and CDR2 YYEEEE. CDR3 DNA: TGTGCCAGCAGCTCCGGGACTAGCGGCTTCACAGATACGCAGTATTTT. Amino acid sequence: CASSSGTSGFTDTQYF.